The clone carrying this T cell receptor beta chain was counted between two and nine times. This sample is drawn from a study of CD8+ T cells in alopecia areata. Overall study context: Oral tofacitinib, 5 to 10 mg twice daily, was given in an open-label trial.

Extracted from the samples, RNA was reverse transcribed into cDNA to serve as the sequencing template. The method was immunoSEQ multiplex PCR; TCRdb's version includes in-frame clones alone and lacks a portion of them. The data contain fewer than 250,000 clones, approximately 60% of them singletons. The CDR3 spans 17 residues. Trimming removed 4 bases from V and 0 bases from J, with 20 bases in between. CDR1 is SQVTM, CDR2 ANQGSEA, per germline. Stated treatment: oral pan-JAK inhibitor, 5-10 mg twice daily. Samples from alopecia areata patients were lesional scalp punch biopsies and peripheral blood. Sequences were derived from CD4+ T cells sorted from blood, sampled at week 4, from a patient treated with tofacitinib. The TCR sequence derives from a human donor with alopecia areata. The V call is TRBV29-1, the J call TRBJ2-3, with TRBD2 as a possible D gene (6 bases). The CDR3 region has the DNA TGCAGCGTTGTGGTCGCGCGCGGGATATCTAGCACAGATACGCAGTATTTT. Translating it yields CSVVVARGISSTDTQYF.